This TCR beta chain was documented in a study of blood T cell repertoires in COVID-19. The overall study: Sites across the United States, Italy and Spain contributed samples from acute and convalescent COVID-19.

CDR1 is SGHTA, CDR2 FQGNSA, per germline. Trimming took off 3 bases at V and 6 bases at J, with 22 bases between the two ends. There are 17 residues in the CDR3. Methods used by the authors: Amplification of reference gene primers was used by the study to estimate nucleated cell counts. The table came from immunoSEQ multiplex PCR; TCRdb's copy has only in-frame clones and leaves some out. V and J calls plus clone size are reproduced from that table; the DNA served to infer D and trimming. The sample records about 160,000 clones, 75% to 85% being singletons. Material: peripheral blood. The receptor was derived from a woman in her sixties or seventies with COVID-19, enrolled during active disease. The chain uses TRBV7-2 and TRBJ2-3; unclear D gene. CDR3 sequence (DNA): TGTGCCAGCAGCTTCTCCCCCCATGGAGCCCGGCCCGATACGCAGTATTTT. This sequence encodes CASSFSPHGARPDTQYF.